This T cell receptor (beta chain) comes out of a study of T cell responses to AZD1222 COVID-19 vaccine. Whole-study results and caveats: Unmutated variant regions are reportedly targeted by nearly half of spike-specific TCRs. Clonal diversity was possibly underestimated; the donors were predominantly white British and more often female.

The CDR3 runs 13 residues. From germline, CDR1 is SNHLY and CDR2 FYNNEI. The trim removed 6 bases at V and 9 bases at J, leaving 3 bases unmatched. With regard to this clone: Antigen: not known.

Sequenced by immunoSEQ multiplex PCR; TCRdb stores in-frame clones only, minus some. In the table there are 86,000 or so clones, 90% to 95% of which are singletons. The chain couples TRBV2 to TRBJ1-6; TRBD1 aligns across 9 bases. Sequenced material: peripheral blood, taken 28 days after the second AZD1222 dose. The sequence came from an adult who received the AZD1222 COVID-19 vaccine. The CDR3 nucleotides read TGTGCCAGCAGCCGGGACAGGGTTTCACCCCTCCACTTT. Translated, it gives CASSRDRVSPLHF.